This T cell receptor beta chain was identified during a study of T cell responses to AZD1222 COVID-19 vaccine. Findings of the study overall: Clonal diversity was possibly underestimated, and the donors were mostly white British, with more females.

This clone was detected once. Antigen: not known. Assay used: immunoSEQ multiplex PCR; TCRdb lists only in-frame clones, some missing. The sample contains 120,000 to 150,000 clones, 85% to 90% of which appear only once. This CDR3 comprises 14 residues. Germline V gene lookup returns CDR1 SGDLS and CDR2 YYNGEE. With 3 bases clipped from V and 5 bases from J, the junction kept 4 bases outside the gene matches. The chain is built from TRBV9 and TRBJ2-5; 10 bases map to TRBD2. This TCR came from an adult who received the AZD1222 COVID-19 vaccine. Here the sequenced sample was peripheral blood, taken 28 days after the second AZD1222 dose. CDR3 protein: CASSALAGEETQYF. CDR3 nucleotide sequence: TGTGCCAGCAGCGCGCTAGCGGGGGAGGAGACCCAGTACTTC. The full variable domain, in which reference TRBV9 and TRBJ2-5 provide the parts outside the CDR3, is DSGVTQTPKHLITATGQRVTLRCSPRSGDLSVYWYQQSLDQGLQFLIQYYNGEERAKGNILERFSAQQFPDLHSELNLSSLELGDSALYFCASSALAGEETQYFGPGTRLLVL.